This note documents a single TCR beta chain sequence. The junction does not match germline at one end; this may be a read error. The data are from a study of tumor and adjacent non-tumor tissue in lung cancer. No cell sorting was done before RNA was extracted from the tissue. The CDR3 length is 13 residues. The germline V gene encodes CDR1 SGHAT and CDR2 FQNNGV. A modified ARM-PCR protocol with three rounds of nested PCR amplified TCRbeta. TCRdb called the multiplex PCR reads again in MiXCR, with one record for every CDR3 protein. In the table there are about 110,000 distinct CDR3 sequences, roughly 77% of which are singletons.

The TCR was taken from a woman aged 55-70 years with non-small cell lung cancer. Sequenced input: lung tumor tissue. J is TRBJ1-6 and V is TRBV11-2; no clear D gene. The chain's CDR3 is CTSRPREYSPLHF. In nucleotides, the CDR3 is TGTACCAGCAGGCCCCGAGAGTATTCACCCCTCCACTTT. Filled out from reference TRBV11-2 and TRBJ1-6, the complete variable domain reads EAGVAQSPRYKIIEKRQSVAFWCNPISGHATLYWYQQILGQGPKLLIQFQNNGVVDDSQLPKDRFSAERLKGVDSTLKIQPAKLEDSAVYLCTSRPREYSPLHFGNGTRLTVT.